Shown below are 3 T cell receptor beta chains from a single sample sequenced in a study of T-cell memory formation after mild COVID-19 (dated by TCRdb to the early 2020s). The library was obtained by 5' RACE. The run used an Illumina NovaSeq 6000. TCRdb redid the processing of the public reads, applying fastp at Q25 and MiXCR, and retained in-frame beta chains. Each CDR3 protein appears once, grouped with its most common genes and DNA. This sample comprises around 120,000 distinct CDR3 sequences, 15% to 20% of them detected only once. Around 14% of the sample is taken by the ten largest. Sequencing was carried out using PBMCs or a T cell subset sorted from them (not recorded which). These receptor sequences come from an adult woman who had mild COVID-19 (a few samples of this study predate the infection). The sample titles of this study are shuffled in the database, so cell type and time point are left out; the donor was told from shared clones.

This clonotype was seen a few times. This sequence joins TRBV15 and TRBJ1-1; tentative D call: TRBD1 (5 bases). The germline V gene encodes CDR1 LNHNV and CDR2 YYDKDF (reference sequence). The V gene lost 6 bases and the J gene lost 0 bases, with 17 bases spanning the gap. The CDR3 contains 16 residues. The CDR3 DNA reads as TGTGCCACCAGAACATGGGGCTTGGACCTGAACACTGAAGCTTTCTTT. Translation: CATRTWGLDLNTEAFF. Full variable domain (missing parts from reference TRBV15 and TRBJ1-1): DAMVIQNPRYQVTQFGKPVTLSCSQTLNHNVMYWYQQKSSQAPKLLFHYYDKDFNNEADTPDNFQSRRPNTSFCFLDIRSPGLGDTAMYLCATRTWGLDLNTEAFFGQGTRLTVV.

This clonotype appeared a few times. The rearrangement uses TRBV29-1 and TRBJ2-3; D may be TRBD2 (6 bases). Trimming removed 7 bases at V and 0 bases at J, with 11 bases between. From germline, CDR1 is SQVTM and CDR2 ANQGSEA. The CDR3 loop spans 13 amino acids. Here the CDR3 reads CSACGASTDTQYF. The CDR3 DNA is TGCAGCGCCTGCGGGGCTAGCACAGATACGCAGTATTTT.

This clonotype was seen more than once but under ten times. The chain uses TRBV12-3 or TRBV12-4 and TRBJ2-1; D may be TRBD2 (5 bases). The CDR3 extends over 12 amino acids. Trimming removed 7 bases from V and 4 bases from J, with 8 bases in between. The CDR3 DNA reads as TGTGCCAGCACCCCGGGATACAATGAGCAGTTCTTC. Translation gives CASTPGYNEQFF.